These 29 T cell receptor beta chains came from one sample sequenced in a study of T cell repertoires in cytomegalovirus infection. TCRdb passed the reads through MiXCR, listing each CDR3 protein once. Found here are roughly 720,000 distinct CDR3 sequences, 35% of them singletons; the top ten hold 2.5% to 3.5%. Sequencing was performed on PBMCs. These receptors were taken from a human donor in good health (CMV status not recorded). Some clones in this sample may be carry-over from other donors' samples.

The sample holds a few counts of this clonotype. The chain employs TRBV7-6 and TRBJ2-1, with TRBD1 identical over 7 bases. This CDR3 is built from 17 residues. Germline V gene sequence: CDR1 SGHVS, CDR2 FNYEAQ. V lost 4 bases to trimming and J lost 3 bases; unmatched junction nucleotides: 12. The CDR3 DNA follows: TGTGCCAGCAGCTCAACCATCGACAGGGTCGGCTACAATGAGCAGTTCTTC. Translated, it gives CASSSTIDRVGYNEQFF. Together with reference TRBV7-6 and TRBJ2-1, the CDR3 gives the full variable domain: GAGVSQSPRYKVTKRGQDVALRCDPISGHVSLYWYRQALGQGPEFLTYFNYEAQQDKSGLPNDRFSAERPEGSISTLTIQRTEQRDSAMYRCASSSTIDRVGYNEQFFGPGTRLTVL.

This clonotype was picked up a small number of times. The chain joins TRBV19 to TRBJ1-5, with D perhaps matching TRBD1 (6 bases). Trimming cost V 6 bases and J 0 bases, with 15 bases left between them. This CDR3 region has 16 residues. Germline assignment: CDR1 LNHDA and CDR2 SQIVND (reference sequence). The CDR3, as DNA: TGTGCCAGTAGCCTGGGAGGGGGGAGTAGCAATCAGCCCCAGCATTTT. This encodes CASSLGGGSSNQPQHF.

The rearrangement joins TRBV6-1 to TRBJ1-1, with TRBD1 as a possible D gene (5 bases). CDR1 and CDR2 from the germline V gene are MNHNS and SASEGT. This CDR3 is built from 14 residues. The V and J ends lost 1 base and 10 bases respectively, with 16 bases between them. This CDR3 reads CASSEGGEVVGAFF. In DNA form, the CDR3 reads TGTGCCAGCAGTGAAGGAGGGGAAGTGGTGGGAGCTTTCTTT.

Concerning this clonotype: A read error is possible here, since a much larger clone lies one base away. This sequence joins TRBV12-3 or TRBV12-4 and TRBJ1-2, with TRBD1 matching over 7 bases. The CDR3 extends over 17 amino acids. As DNA, the CDR3 is TGTGCCAGCAGATCCACCCGGGACAGCTTAGCTAACTATGGCTACAACTTC. Residues: CASRSTRDSLANYGYNF.

This clonotype was detected a few times. V usage is TRBV29-1 and J usage is TRBJ1-1, with D uncertain. Trimming removed 7 bases at V and 8 bases at J, with 17 bases between. The length of the CDR3 is 12 residues. CDR1 and CDR2 from the germline V gene are SQVTM and ANQGSEA. CDR3 sequence reads: CSEEDISGEAFF. The CDR3 coding sequence is TGCAGCGAGGAAGACATCTCTGGCGAAGCTTTCTTT.

This chain links TRBV11-2 with TRBJ2-7; 8 nucleotides agree with TRBD2. The germline V gene has CDR1 SGHAT and CDR2 FQNNGV. Trimming took 6 bases from V and 2 from J; bases not matched to a gene: 6. This CDR3 is 14 amino acids long. The CDR3 protein is CASRMIAGTYEQYF. The CDR3 DNA sequence: TGTGCCAGCAGAATGATAGCGGGAACCTACGAGCAGTACTTC.

The CDR3 loop is CASSPGGGGDKLFF. The CDR3 DNA reads as TGTGCCAGCAGTCCAGGAGGGGGTGGGGACAAACTGTTTTTT. The rearrangement links TRBV12-3 or TRBV12-4 to TRBJ1-4, with TRBD1 as a possible D gene (6 bases). The CDR3 extends over 14 amino acids. Trimming took 5 bases from V and 11 from J, leaving 18 bases between them.

This clonotype was seen more than once but under ten times. This sequence joins TRBV7-6 and TRBJ2-5; D gene unclear. Trimming pared 5 bases from V and 4 bases from J, leaving 8 bases between. Germline V gene lookup returns CDR1 SGHVS and CDR2 FNYEAQ. CDR3 length equals 12 residues. The CDR3 is CASSKTGETQYF. CDR3 sequence (DNA): TGTGCCAGCAGCAAGACGGGAGAGACCCAGTACTTC.

The chain is built from TRBV19 and TRBJ2-2; D ambiguous. CDR3 length equals 15 residues. Deletions cut 4 bases from V and 2 bases from J, with 11 bases between. Germline V lookup: CDR1 LNHDA, CDR2 SQIVND (reference sequence). The CDR3 here is CASSTVEVNTGELFF. As DNA, the CDR3 is TGTGCCAGTAGTACCGTAGAGGTAAACACCGGGGAGCTGTTTTTT.

A word on this clonotype: An end of the junction does not agree with germline; a read error may underlie this. The chain couples TRBV24-1 to TRBJ1-1; 7 bases agree with TRBD1. This CDR3 is built from 13 residues. Germline values: CDR1 KGHDR, CDR2 SFDVKD. The CDR3, as DNA: TGTGCCACCAGTGATTTGACAGGGGATGAAGCTTTATTT. Encoded protein: CATSDLTGDEALF.

This sequence joins TRBV28 and TRBJ1-2; D unresolved. There are 13 residues in the CDR3. Germline CDR1 is MDHEN and CDR2 is SYDVKM. The V and J ends lost 1 base and 4 bases respectively, with 7 bases between them. The CDR3 sequence is CASSLLDVYGYTF. The CDR3 nucleotides read TGTGCCAGCAGTTTATTAGACGTCTATGGCTACACCTTC.

As concerns this clonotype: The conserved phenylalanine or tryptophan is not found at the CDR3 terminus, so this likely reflects a read error. The chain combines TRBV7-2 with TRBJ2-1, with TRBD2 matching 10 bases. The germline V gene has CDR1 SGHTA and CDR2 FQGNSA. Losses at the gene ends were 3 bases for V and 11 bases for J; bases not matched to a gene: 7. There are 14 residues in the CDR3. The CDR3 loop is CASSFGLAADQQFL. The CDR3 nucleotides are TGTGCCAGCAGCTTCGGACTAGCGGCTGATCAGCAGTTCCTC.

V and J are TRBV4-1 and TRBJ2-1, with 11 bases lining up with TRBD2. There are 16 residues in the CDR3. V trimming: 3 bases; J trimming: 5 bases; junction bases outside the gene matches: 6. Germline-derived CDR1 and CDR2 are MGHRA and YSYEKL. The DNA for the CDR3 is TGCGCCAGCAGCCAGGTAGCGGGAGGGTTCAACAATGAGCAGTTCTTC. This gives the protein CASSQVAGGFNNEQFF.

The chain combines TRBV10-3 with TRBJ2-7, with 7 bases aligning to TRBD1. In germline, CDR1 is ENHRY, CDR2 SYGVKD. With 3 bases clipped from V and 6 bases from J, the junction kept 8 bases outside the gene matches. This CDR3 contains 14 residues. The CDR3 region is CAISELGQSVEQYF. The CDR3 coding sequence is TGTGCCATCAGTGAACTGGGACAGTCCGTCGAGCAGTACTTC.

The table lists this clonotype with many counts. The V gene is TRBV11-2, the J gene TRBJ2-2, with D tentatively TRBD1 or TRBD2 (6 bases each). This CDR3 has 17 amino acids. The germline gives CDR1 SGHAT, CDR2 FQNNGV. V shed 0 bases and J shed 6 bases, with 17 bases lying between them. CDR3 DNA: TGTGCCAGCAGCTTAGATATCCCCCCCGGGGGCGCCGGGGAGCTGTTTTTT. Its protein product is CASSLDIPPGGAGELFF.

The chain uses TRBV3-1 and TRBJ2-6, with TRBD1 matching 8 bases. Germline CDR1 LGHDT, CDR2 YNNKEL (reference sequence). The CDR3 runs 15 residues. Germline trimming cut 5 bases from V and 12 bases from J; bases unmatched to any gene: 12. The CDR3 reads CASSDIRGLEGVLTF. DNA of the CDR3: TGTGCCAGCAGCGATATCAGGGGGCTGGAGGGCGTCCTGACTTTC.

This chain joins TRBV28 and TRBJ1-5; 7 nucleotides align to TRBD1. From germline, CDR1 is MDHEN and CDR2 SYDVKM. Trimming at V came to 5 bases and at J to 7 bases, leaving 8 bases not matched to a gene. The CDR3 length is 14 residues. The CDR3 here is CASSDPGGEQPQHF. DNA for the CDR3: TGTGCCAGCAGTGACCCAGGGGGAGAGCAGCCCCAGCATTTT.

This rearrangement joins TRBV6-6 to TRBJ1-2; perhaps TRBD1 as D (5 bases). V gave up 4 bases and J gave up 6 bases, with 9 bases separating them. Germline values: CDR1 MNHNY, CDR2 SVGAGI (reference sequence). The CDR3 spans 12 residues. The CDR3 sequence: CASSSQGDGYTF. The DNA of the CDR3 is TGTGCCAGCAGTTCTCAGGGAGATGGCTACACCTTC.

This chain connects TRBV6-7 to TRBJ1-1, with a weak D call TRBD1 (5 bases). TRBV6-7 has ORF status, its function being uncertain. V was shortened by 0 bases and J by 13 bases, with 12 bases between the two germline ends. CDR3 size: 12 residues. The CDR3 loop is CASSYSGRSGFF. CDR3 nucleotides: TGTGCCAGCAGTTACTCGGGGCGGTCCGGTTTCTTT.

This clonotype was counted a few times. The genes are TRBV27 and TRBJ2-5; TRBD1 matches 10 bases. The CDR3 has 18 residues. The germline gives CDR1 MNHEY, CDR2 SMNVEV (reference sequence). The V gene end was trimmed by 3 bases and the J gene end by 5 bases; junction bases not matched to a gene: 15. The CDR3 reads CASSFFPYRDRGEETQYF. CDR3 nucleotide sequence: TGTGCCAGCAGTTTCTTCCCTTACCGGGACAGGGGTGAGGAGACCCAGTACTTC.

On this clonotype: This may come from a read error, since a much larger clone is one base off. CDR3 sequence reads: CASSLYPRDTEALF. In DNA form, the CDR3 reads TGTGCCAGCAGCTTATATCCCAGGGACACTGAAGCTTTATTT. The chain has TRBV7-2 and TRBJ1-1, with D possibly being TRBD1 (6 bases). CDR3 size: 14 residues. Germline V CDR1 and CDR2: SGHTA, FQGNSA. Full variable domain (remainder filled in from reference TRBV7-2 and TRBJ1-1): GAGVSQSPSNKVTEKGKDVELRCDPISGHTALYWYRQSLGQGLEFLIYFQGNSAPDKSGLPSDRFSAERTGGSVSTLTIQRTQQEDSAVYLCASSLYPRDTEALFGQGTRLTVV.

This clonotype was recorded a few times. This chain joins TRBV7-2 and TRBJ1-4, with 8 positions matching TRBD1. The length of the CDR3 is 16 residues. The germline CDR1 and CDR2 sequences are SGHTA and FQGNSA. The J segment lost 0 bases and the V segment lost 3 bases, leaving 3 bases of the junction unmatched. CDR3 residues: CASSFGQGTTNEKLFF. DNA for the CDR3: TGTGCCAGCAGCTTCGGACAGGGAACAACTAATGAAAAACTGTTTTTT.

Notes on this clonotype: A read error is likely, as this CDR3 ends without the conserved phenylalanine or tryptophan. The chain employs TRBV6-8 and TRBJ2-7; 11 nucleotides match TRBD1. CDR3 length: 14 residues. With V trimmed by 2 bases and J by 10 bases, 7 bases remained unmatched. Germline CDR1 reads MNHGY; CDR2 reads SAAAGT. CDR3 residues: CASSYEGQGGDQYL. In nucleotides, the CDR3 is TGTGCCAGCAGTTACGAGGGACAGGGGGGCGATCAGTACTTA.

The chain employs TRBV28 and TRBJ2-5, with 9 bases fitting TRBD2. V trimming: 3 bases; J trimming: 5 bases; junction bases outside the gene matches: 4. CDR1 and CDR2 from the germline V gene are MDHEN and SYDVKM. The CDR3 spans 14 residues. CDR3: CASSFGGTSETQYF. The DNA for the CDR3 is TGTGCCAGCAGTTTCGGGGGGACTAGCGAGACCCAGTACTTC.

The chain combines TRBV20-1 with TRBJ2-1, with 11 positions matching TRBD2. The trim removed 3 bases at V and 5 bases at J, leaving 6 bases unmatched. CDR1 is DFQATT and CDR2 is SNEGSKA in the germline V gene (reference sequence). This CDR3 contains 15 residues. This chain's CDR3 is CSASALAGGHNEQFF. The CDR3 DNA reads as TGCAGTGCTAGTGCCCTAGCGGGGGGCCACAATGAGCAGTTCTTC.

The chain is built from TRBV7-6 and TRBJ2-1; 8 bases are a match to TRBD2. V lost 4 bases to trimming and J lost 9 bases; unmatched junction nucleotides: 8. The germline V gene encodes CDR1 SGHVS and CDR2 FNYEAQ. The CDR3 covers 14 residues. The CDR3 reads CASSSGTSRFEQFF. The CDR3 DNA sequence: TGTGCCAGCAGCTCTGGGACTAGTCGCTTTGAGCAGTTCTTC.

The V and J genes are TRBV29-1 and TRBJ2-1, with 7 bases aligning to TRBD2. This CDR3 contains 15 residues. CDR1 SQVTM and CDR2 ANQGSEA come from the germline V gene. Germline trimming cut 1 base from V and 2 bases from J; bases unmatched to any gene: 5. The CDR3 is CSVEGLAAPYNEQFF. CDR3 DNA: TGCAGCGTTGAAGGGCTAGCGGCGCCCTACAATGAGCAGTTCTTC.

The chain combines TRBV19 with TRBJ2-4; D uncertain. Looked up from germline, CDR1 is LNHDA and CDR2 is SQIVND (reference sequence). The V end was cut by 1 base, the J end by 8 bases, with 12 bases between. The CDR3 has 14 residues. The CDR3 is CASSIGAQMYIQYF. Written as DNA, the CDR3 is TGTGCCAGTAGTATAGGGGCGCAAATGTACATTCAGTACTTC.

The CDR3 region has the DNA TGTGCCAGCAGCTTAGATCTTGGGGCCCCCTATAGCAATCAGCCCCAGCATTTT. This codes for CASSLDLGAPYSNQPQHF. The genes are TRBV11-2 and TRBJ1-5; possible D gene TRBD1, 5 bases. The V end lost 0 bases, the J end lost 0 bases, and 15 bases lay between the germline ends. The CDR3 has 18 residues. From germline, CDR1 is SGHAT and CDR2 FQNNGV.